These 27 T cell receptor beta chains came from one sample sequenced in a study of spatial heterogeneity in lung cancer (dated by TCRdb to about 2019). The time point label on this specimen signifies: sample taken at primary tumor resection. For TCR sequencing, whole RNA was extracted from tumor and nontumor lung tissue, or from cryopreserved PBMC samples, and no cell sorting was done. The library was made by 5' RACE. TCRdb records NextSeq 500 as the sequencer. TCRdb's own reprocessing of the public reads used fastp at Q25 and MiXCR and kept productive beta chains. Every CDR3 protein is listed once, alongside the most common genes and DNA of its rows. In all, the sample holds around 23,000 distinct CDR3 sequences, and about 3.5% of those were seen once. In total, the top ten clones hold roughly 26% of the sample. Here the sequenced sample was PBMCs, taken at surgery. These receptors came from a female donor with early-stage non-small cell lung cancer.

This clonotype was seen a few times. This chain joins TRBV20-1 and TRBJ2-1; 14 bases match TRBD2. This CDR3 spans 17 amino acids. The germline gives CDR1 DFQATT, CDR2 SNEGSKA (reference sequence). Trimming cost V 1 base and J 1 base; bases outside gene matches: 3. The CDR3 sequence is CSARGLAGGPSYNEQFF. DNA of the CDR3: TGCAGTGCTAGAGGACTAGCGGGAGGGCCATCCTACAATGAGCAGTTCTTC.

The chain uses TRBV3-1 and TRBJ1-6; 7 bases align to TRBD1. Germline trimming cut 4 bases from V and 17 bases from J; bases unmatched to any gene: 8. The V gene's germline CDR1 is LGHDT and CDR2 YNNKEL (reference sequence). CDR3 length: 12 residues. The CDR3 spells CASSLGQAPFHF. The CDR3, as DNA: TGTGCCAGCAGCCTAGGACAGGCCCCCTTCCACTTT.

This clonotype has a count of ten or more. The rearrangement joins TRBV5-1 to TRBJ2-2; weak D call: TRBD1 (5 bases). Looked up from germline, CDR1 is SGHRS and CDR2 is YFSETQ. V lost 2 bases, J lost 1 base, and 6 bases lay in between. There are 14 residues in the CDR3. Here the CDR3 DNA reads TGCGCCAGCAGCTTCGGACAGAACACCGGGGAGCTGTTTTTT. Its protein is CASSFGQNTGELFF. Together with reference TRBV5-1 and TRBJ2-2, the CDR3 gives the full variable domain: KAGVTQTPRYLIKTRGQQVTLSCSPISGHRSVSWYQQTPGQGLQFLFEYFSETQRNKGNFPGRFSGRQFSNSRSEMNVSTLELGDSALYLCASSFGQNTGELFFGEGSRLTVL.

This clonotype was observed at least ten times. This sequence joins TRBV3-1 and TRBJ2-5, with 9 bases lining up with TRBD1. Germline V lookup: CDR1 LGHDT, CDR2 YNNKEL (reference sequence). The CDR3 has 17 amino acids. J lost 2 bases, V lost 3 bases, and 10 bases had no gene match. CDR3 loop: CASSQIADRGRQETQYF. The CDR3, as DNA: TGTGCCAGCAGCCAGATCGCCGACAGGGGGAGGCAAGAGACCCAGTACTTC.

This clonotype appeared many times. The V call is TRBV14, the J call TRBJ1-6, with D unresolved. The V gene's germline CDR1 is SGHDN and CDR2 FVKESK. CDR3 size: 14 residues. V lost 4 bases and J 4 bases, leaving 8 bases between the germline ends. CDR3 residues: CASSLGQYNSPLHF. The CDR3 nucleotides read TGTGCCAGCAGCCTTGGCCAGTATAATTCACCCCTCCACTTT.

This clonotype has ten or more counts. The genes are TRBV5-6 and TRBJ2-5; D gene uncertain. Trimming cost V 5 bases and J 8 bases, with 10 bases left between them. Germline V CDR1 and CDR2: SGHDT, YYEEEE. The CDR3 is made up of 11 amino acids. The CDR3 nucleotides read TGTGCCAGCAGTTTCCCGAAAACCCAGTACTTC. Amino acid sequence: CASSFPKTQYF.

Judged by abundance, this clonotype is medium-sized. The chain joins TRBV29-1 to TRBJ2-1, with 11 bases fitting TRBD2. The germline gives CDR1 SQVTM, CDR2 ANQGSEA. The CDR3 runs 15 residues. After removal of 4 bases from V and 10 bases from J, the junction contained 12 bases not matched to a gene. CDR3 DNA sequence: TGCAGCGTTGTGTTCTGGCTAGCGGGAGGTGGGGAGCAGTTCTTC. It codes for CSVVFWLAGGGEQFF.

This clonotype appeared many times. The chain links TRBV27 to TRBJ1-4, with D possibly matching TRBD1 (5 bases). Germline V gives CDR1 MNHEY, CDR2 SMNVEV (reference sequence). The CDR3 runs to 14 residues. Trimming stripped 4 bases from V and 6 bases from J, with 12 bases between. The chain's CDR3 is CASSWSRDDEKLFF. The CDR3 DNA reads TGTGCCAGCAGTTGGAGCAGGGACGATGAAAAACTGTTTTTT.

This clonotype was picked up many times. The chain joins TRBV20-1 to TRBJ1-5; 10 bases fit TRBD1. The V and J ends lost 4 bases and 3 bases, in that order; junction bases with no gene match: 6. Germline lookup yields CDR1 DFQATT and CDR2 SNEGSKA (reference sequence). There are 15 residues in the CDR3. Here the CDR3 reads CSANRDRGINQPQHF. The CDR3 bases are TGCAGTGCTAACCGGGACAGGGGCATCAATCAGCCCCAGCATTTT.

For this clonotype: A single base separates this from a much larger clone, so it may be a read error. CDR3 residues: CANSPEQGVSYEQYF. The DNA for the CDR3 is TGTGCCAACAGCCCCGAACAGGGGGTCTCCTACGAGCAGTACTTC. This sequence joins TRBV7-6 and TRBJ2-7; TRBD1 matches at 8 bases. Germline CDR1 and CDR2: SGHVS and FNYEAQ. CDR3 length: 15 amino acids.

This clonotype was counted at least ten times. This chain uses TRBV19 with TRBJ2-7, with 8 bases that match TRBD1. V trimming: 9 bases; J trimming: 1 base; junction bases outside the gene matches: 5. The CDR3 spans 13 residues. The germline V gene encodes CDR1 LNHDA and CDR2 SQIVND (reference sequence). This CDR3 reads CASRGLDSYEQYF. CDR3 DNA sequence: TGTGCCAGCAGGGGGCTAGATTCCTACGAGCAGTACTTC.

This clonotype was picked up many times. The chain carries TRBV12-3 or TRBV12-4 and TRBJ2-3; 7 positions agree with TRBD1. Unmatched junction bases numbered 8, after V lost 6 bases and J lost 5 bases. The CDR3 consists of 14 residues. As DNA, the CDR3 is TGTGCCAGCAGCCTCCGACAGGGAAAAGATACGCAGTATTTT. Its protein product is CASSLRQGKDTQYF.

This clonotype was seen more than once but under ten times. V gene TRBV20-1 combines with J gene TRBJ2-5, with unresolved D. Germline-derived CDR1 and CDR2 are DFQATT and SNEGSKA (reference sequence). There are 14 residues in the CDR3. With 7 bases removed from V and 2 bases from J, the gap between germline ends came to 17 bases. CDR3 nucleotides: TGCAGTGTCTTCTTTAGGCGGACGCAAGAGACCCAGTACTTC. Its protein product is CSVFFRRTQETQYF.

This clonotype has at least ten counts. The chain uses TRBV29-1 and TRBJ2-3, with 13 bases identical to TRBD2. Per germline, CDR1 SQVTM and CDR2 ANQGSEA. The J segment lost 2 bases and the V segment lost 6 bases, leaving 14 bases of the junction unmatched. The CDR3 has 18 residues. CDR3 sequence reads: CSVITRLGLAGVTDTQYF. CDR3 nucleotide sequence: TGCAGCGTCATTACTAGGCTCGGACTAGCGGGAGTCACAGATACGCAGTATTTT.

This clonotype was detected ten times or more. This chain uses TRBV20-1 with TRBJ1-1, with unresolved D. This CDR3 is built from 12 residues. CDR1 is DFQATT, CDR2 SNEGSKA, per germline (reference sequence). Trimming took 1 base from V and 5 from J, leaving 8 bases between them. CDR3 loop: CSARGQPTEAFF. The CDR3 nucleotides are TGCAGTGCTAGAGGGCAGCCTACTGAAGCTTTCTTT.

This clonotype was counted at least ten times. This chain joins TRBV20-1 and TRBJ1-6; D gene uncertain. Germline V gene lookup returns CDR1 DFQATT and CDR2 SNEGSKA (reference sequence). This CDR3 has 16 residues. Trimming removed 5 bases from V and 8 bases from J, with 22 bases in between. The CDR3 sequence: CSAPPAGRHQDSPLHF. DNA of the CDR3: TGCAGTGCTCCACCGGCCGGACGGCATCAGGATTCACCCCTCCACTTT.

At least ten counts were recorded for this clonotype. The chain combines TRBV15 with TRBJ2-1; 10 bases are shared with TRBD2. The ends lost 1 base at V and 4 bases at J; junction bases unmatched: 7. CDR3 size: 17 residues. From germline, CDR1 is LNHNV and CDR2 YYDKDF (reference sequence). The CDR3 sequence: CATSRVTAGGLYNEQFF. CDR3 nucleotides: TGTGCCACCAGCAGAGTCACAGCGGGAGGGCTATACAATGAGCAGTTCTTC. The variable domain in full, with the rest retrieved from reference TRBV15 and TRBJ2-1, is DAMVIQNPRYQVTQFGKPVTLSCSQTLNHNVMYWYQQKSSQAPKLLFHYYDKDFNNEADTPDNFQSRRPNTSFCFLDIRSPGLGDTAMYLCATSRVTAGGLYNEQFFGPGTRLTVL.

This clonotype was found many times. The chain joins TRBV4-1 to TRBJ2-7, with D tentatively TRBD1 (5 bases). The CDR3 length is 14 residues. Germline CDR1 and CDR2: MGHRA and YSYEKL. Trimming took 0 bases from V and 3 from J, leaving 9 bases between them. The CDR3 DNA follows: TGCGCCAGCAGCCAAGACAGGGTTGGCTACGAGCAGTACTTC. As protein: CASSQDRVGYEQYF.

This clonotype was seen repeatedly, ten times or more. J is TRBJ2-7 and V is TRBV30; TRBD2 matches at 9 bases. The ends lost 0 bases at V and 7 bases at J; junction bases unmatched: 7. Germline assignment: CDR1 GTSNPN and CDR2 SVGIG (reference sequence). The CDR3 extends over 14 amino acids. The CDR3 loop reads CAWSVGTSRSEQYF. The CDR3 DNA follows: TGTGCCTGGAGTGTAGGGACTAGCCGGTCGGAGCAGTACTTC.

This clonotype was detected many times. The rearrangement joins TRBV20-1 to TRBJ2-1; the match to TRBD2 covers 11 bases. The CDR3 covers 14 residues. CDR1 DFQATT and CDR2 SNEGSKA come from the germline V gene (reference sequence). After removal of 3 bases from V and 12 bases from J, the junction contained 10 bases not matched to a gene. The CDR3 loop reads CSASGTSGSFWQFF. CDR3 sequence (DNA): TGCAGTGCTAGTGGTACTAGCGGGAGTTTTTGGCAGTTCTTC.

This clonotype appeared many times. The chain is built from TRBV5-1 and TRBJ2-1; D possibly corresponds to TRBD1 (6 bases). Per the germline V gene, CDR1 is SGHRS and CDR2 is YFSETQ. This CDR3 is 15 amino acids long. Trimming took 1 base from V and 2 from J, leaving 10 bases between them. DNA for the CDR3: TGCGCCAGCAGCTTGCTGGGGGCAACCTACAATGAGCAGTTCTTC. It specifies CASSLLGATYNEQFF.

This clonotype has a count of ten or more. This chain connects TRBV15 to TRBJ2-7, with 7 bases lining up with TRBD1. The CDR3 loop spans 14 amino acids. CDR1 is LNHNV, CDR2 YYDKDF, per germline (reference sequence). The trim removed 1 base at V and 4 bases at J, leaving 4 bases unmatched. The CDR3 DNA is TGTGCCACCAGCAGAGGAAGACAGGGATACGAGCAGTACTTC. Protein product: CATSRGRQGYEQYF.

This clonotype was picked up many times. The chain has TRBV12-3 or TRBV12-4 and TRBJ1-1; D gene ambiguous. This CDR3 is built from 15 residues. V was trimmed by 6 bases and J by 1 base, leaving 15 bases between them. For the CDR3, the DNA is TGTGCCAGCAGCAACGAGACACCTGAGAACACTGAAGCTTTCTTT. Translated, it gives CASSNETPENTEAFF.

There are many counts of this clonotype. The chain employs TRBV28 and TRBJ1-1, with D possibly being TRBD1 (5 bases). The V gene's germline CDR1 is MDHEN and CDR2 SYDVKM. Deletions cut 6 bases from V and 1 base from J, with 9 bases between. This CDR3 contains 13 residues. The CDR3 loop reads CASSRGTNTEAFF. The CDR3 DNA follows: TGTGCCAGCAGCCGGGGGACGAACACTGAAGCTTTCTTT.

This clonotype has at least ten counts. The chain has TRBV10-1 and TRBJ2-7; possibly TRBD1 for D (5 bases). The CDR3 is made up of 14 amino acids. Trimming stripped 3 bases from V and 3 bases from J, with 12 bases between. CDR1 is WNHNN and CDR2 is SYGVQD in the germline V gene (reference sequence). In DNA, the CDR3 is TGCGCCAGCAGTGATCACAGGTCGTACTACGAGCAGTACTTC. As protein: CASSDHRSYYEQYF.

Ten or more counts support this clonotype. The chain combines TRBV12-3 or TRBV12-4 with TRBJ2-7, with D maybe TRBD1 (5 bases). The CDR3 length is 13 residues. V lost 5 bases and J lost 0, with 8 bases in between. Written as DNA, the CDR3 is TGTGCCAGCAGTCGCAGGGTCTCCTACGAGCAGTACTTC. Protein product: CASSRRVSYEQYF.

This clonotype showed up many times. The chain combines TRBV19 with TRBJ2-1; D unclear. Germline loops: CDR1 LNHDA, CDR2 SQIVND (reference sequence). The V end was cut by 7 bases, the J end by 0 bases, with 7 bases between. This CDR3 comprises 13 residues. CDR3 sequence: CASTGSSYNEQFF. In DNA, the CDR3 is TGTGCCAGTACGGGTAGCTCCTACAATGAGCAGTTCTTC.